Shown below are 20 T cell receptor beta chains from a single sample sequenced in a study of Graves' ophthalmopathy and Graves' hyperthyroidism. Amplification targeted the TCR beta CDR3 regions, with RNA transcripts as the source material. Investigators did first-round RT-PCR with HTBI primers, then second-round multiplex PCR. TCRdb processed the multiplex PCR reads anew with MiXCR; each CDR3 protein has one entry. In the table there are about 550,000 distinct CDR3 sequences, about 40% of which are singletons. Sequencing was performed on peripheral blood or thyroid tissue (not recorded which). These receptors all come from an adult man with Graves' hyperthyroidism.

About this clonotype itself: A read error may be the cause here, since a much bigger clone is one base away. This sequence joins TRBV10-2 and TRBJ2-5; 7 bases agree with TRBD2. CDR1 is WSHSY, CDR2 SAAADI, per germline. This CDR3 comprises 13 residues. This CDR3 is CASTQAGVETQHF. CDR3 nucleotides: TGCGCCAGCACCCAGGCGGGGGTTGAGACCCAGCACTTC.

The chain joins TRBV24-1 to TRBJ1-5; possible D gene TRBD1, 5 bases. The CDR3 runs 14 residues. Germline V gene lookup returns CDR1 KGHDR and CDR2 SFDVKD. V was clipped by 4 bases and J by 7 bases, with 13 bases between them. CDR3 DNA: TGTGCCACCAGTGACCCAGGGAATGAGCAGCCCCAGCATTTT. This translates into CATSDPGNEQPQHF.

Of note for this clonotype: A junction boundary mismatches the germline segment, possibly from a read error. The gene calls are TRBV20-1 and TRBJ2-2; the match to TRBD1 covers 8 bases. Germline CDR1 is DFQATT and CDR2 is SNEGSKA (reference sequence). The CDR3 consists of 8 residues. Here the CDR3 reads CSAPDRVF. Written as DNA, the CDR3 is TGCAGTGCTCCGGACAGGGTTTTT.

This clonotype was recorded at least ten times. The chain carries TRBV20-1 and TRBJ2-5; 14 bases are shared with TRBD2. The CDR3 totals 15 residues. Germline V gives CDR1 DFQATT, CDR2 SNEGSKA (reference sequence). Unmatched junction bases numbered 7, after V lost 5 bases and J lost 5 bases. Here the CDR3 reads CSAPRLAGGMETQYF. The CDR3 nucleotides read TGCAGTGCTCCTAGACTAGCGGGGGGGATGGAGACCCAGTACTTC.

V and J are TRBV27 and TRBJ2-5, with D possibly being TRBD2 (5 bases). This CDR3 spans 13 amino acids. The germline V gene encodes CDR1 MNHEY and CDR2 SMNVEV (reference sequence). Trimming shortened V by 5 bases and J by 3 bases, and 10 bases separated the two germline ends. The CDR3 DNA sequence: TGTGCCAGCAGTCTTCGGGATAAAGAGACCCAGTACTTC. It is translated as CASSLRDKETQYF.

This rearrangement joins TRBV6-5 to TRBJ2-7, with TRBD2 identical over 8 bases. With V trimmed by 7 bases and J by 0 bases, 11 bases remained unmatched. Looked up from germline, CDR1 is MNHEY and CDR2 is SVGAGI. The CDR3 spans 16 residues. The CDR3 reads CASKLGGLGSSYEQYF. In nucleotides, the CDR3 is TGTGCCAGCAAATTAGGGGGACTAGGGAGCTCCTACGAGCAGTACTTC.

The chain uses TRBV9 and TRBJ2-2; no reliable D call. CDR1 SGDLS and CDR2 YYNGEE come from the germline V gene. Trimming pared 0 bases from V and 3 bases from J, leaving 6 bases between. The CDR3 is 14 amino acids. This CDR3 reads CASSVAPDTGELFF. The DNA of the CDR3 is TGTGCCAGCAGCGTAGCCCCAGACACCGGGGAGCTGTTTTTT.

The sample holds one count of this clonotype. The chain employs TRBV4-1 and TRBJ2-5; possibly TRBD2 for D (5 bases). V lost 6 bases, J lost 2 bases, and 10 bases lay in between. CDR1 is MGHRA, CDR2 YSYEKL, per germline. CDR3 length equals 13 residues. DNA of the CDR3: TGCGCCAGCAGAGCTAGCCTGCAAGAGACCCAGTACTTC. It specifies CASRASLQETQYF.

This clonotype showed up just once. This chain joins TRBV20-1 and TRBJ1-2, with D unresolved. There are 14 residues in the CDR3. Looked up from germline, CDR1 is DFQATT and CDR2 is SNEGSKA (reference sequence). V was pared by 1 base and J by 7 bases, with 16 bases between. The CDR3 region has the DNA TGCAGTGCTAGAGTGAATGGAGGGATCTTTGGCTACACCTTC. Protein: CSARVNGGIFGYTF.

This clonotype was recorded at least ten times. The V and J genes are TRBV2 and TRBJ1-2; D gene unclear. CDR1 SNHLY and CDR2 FYNNEI come from the germline V gene. The CDR3 contains 14 residues. The CDR3 reads CAAGMSRAGYGYTF. CDR3 DNA sequence: TGTGCAGCGGGTATGTCGAGGGCTGGCTATGGCTACACCTTC. Combining the CDR3 with reference TRBV2 and TRBJ1-2 gives the whole variable domain EPEVTQTPSHQVTQMGQEVILRCVPISNHLYFYWYRQILGQKVEFLVSFYNNEISEKSEIFDDQFSVERPDGSNFTLKIRSTKLEDSAMYFCAAGMSRAGYGYTFGSGTRLTVV.

This clonotype was observed a handful of times. This rearrangement joins TRBV19 to TRBJ2-7, with 8 bases fitting TRBD1. The CDR3 is made up of 14 amino acids. Germline CDR1 LNHDA, CDR2 SQIVND (reference sequence). V dropped 3 bases and J dropped 3; count of bases not matched to a gene: 4. The CDR3: CASSMYTGGYEQYF. Here the CDR3 DNA reads TGTGCCAGTAGTATGTACACAGGGGGCTACGAGCAGTACTTC.

This clonotype is a singleton in its sample. V and J are TRBV12-5 and TRBJ2-7, with D unclear. V lost 0 bases, J lost 5 bases, and 8 bases lay in between. Germline V gene sequence: CDR1 LGHNT, CDR2 FRNRAP. The CDR3 totals 13 residues. The CDR3 loop reads CASGLVPPHEQYF. The CDR3, as DNA: TGTGCTAGTGGTTTGGTACCCCCCCACGAGCAGTACTTC.

This chain uses TRBV25-1 with TRBJ1-4; the D gene is possibly TRBD1 (6 bases). The germline gives CDR1 MGHDK, CDR2 SYGVNS. There are 16 residues in the CDR3. Trimming shortened V by 8 bases and J by 2 bases, and 18 bases separated the two germline ends. CDR3 in DNA: TGTGCCAGCGGTTCACAGGGTGGGGCGACTAATGAAAAACTGTTTTTT. It translates to CASGSQGGATNEKLFF.

On this clonotype itself: The junction departs from germline at one end; a sequencing error may be responsible. The rearrangement links TRBV2 to TRBJ1-3, with a weak D call TRBD1 (6 bases). The length of the CDR3 is 16 residues. Germline V gene sequence: CDR1 SNHLY, CDR2 FYNNEI. CDR3 loop: CAGRLRAGGTGNTIYF. The CDR3 bases are TGTGCCGGCAGACTCAGGGCGGGGGGCACTGGAAACACCATATATTTT.

The V and J genes are TRBV27 and TRBJ1-4; maybe TRBD1 (5 bases). V was cut by 5 bases and J by 3 bases, with 13 bases left in between. The CDR3 runs to 15 residues. The germline V gene has CDR1 MNHEY and CDR2 SMNVEV (reference sequence). CDR3 amino acids: CASSISGRPNEKLFF. CDR3 DNA: TGTGCCAGCAGTATTTCAGGGCGGCCTAATGAAAAACTGTTTTTT. Full variable domain (outside the CDR3, taken from reference TRBV27 and TRBJ1-4): EAQVTQNPRYLITVTGKKLTVTCSQNMNHEYMSWYRQDPGLGLRQIYYSMNVEVTDKGDVPEGYKVSRKEKRNFPLILESPSPNQTSLYFCASSISGRPNEKLFFGSGTQLSVL.

The chain couples TRBV24-1 to TRBJ1-5; TRBD1 aligns across 9 bases. Germline lookup yields CDR1 KGHDR and CDR2 SFDVKD. V lost 4 bases and J lost 4; bases outside the gene matches: 19. This CDR3 is built from 20 residues. The CDR3 nucleotides read TGTGCCACCAGTGAGCCTGGGACAGGGCGGTTTCTGGAGTGGAATCAGCCCCAGCATTTT. As protein: CATSEPGTGRFLEWNQPQHF.

The J gene is TRBJ1-2, the V gene TRBV19, with D possibly matching TRBD1 (5 bases). The V and J ends lost 3 bases and 4 bases respectively, with 15 bases between them. The CDR3 is 15 residues long. The germline V gene has CDR1 LNHDA and CDR2 SQIVND (reference sequence). The CDR3 here is CASSMGRGRIYGYTF. The CDR3 DNA reads TGTGCCAGTAGTATGGGACGAGGGAGAATCTATGGCTACACCTTC.

In its sample, this clonotype was seen many times. This rearrangement joins TRBV7-2 to TRBJ2-7; D unresolved. Germline V gene sequence: CDR1 SGHTA, CDR2 FQGNSA. The CDR3 consists of 13 residues. V dropped 1 base and J dropped 6 bases, with 10 bases sitting between them. Written as DNA, the CDR3 is TGTGCCAGCAGCTTAGAAGGTTCGGGCGAGCAGTACTTC. Amino acids: CASSLEGSGEQYF.

This clonotype was recorded a few times. The genes are TRBV28 and TRBJ2-7; D is tentatively TRBD1 or TRBD2 (6 bases each). Trimming shortened V by 8 bases and J by 4 bases, and 9 bases separated the two germline ends. The germline gives CDR1 MDHEN, CDR2 SYDVKM. The CDR3 runs to 11 residues. CDR3 in amino acids: CASGGLYEQYF. The CDR3 bases are TGTGCCAGCGGGGGGCTATACGAGCAGTACTTC.

About this clonotype: As the CDR3 is not closed by the conserved phenylalanine or tryptophan, this likely results from a read error. The V and J genes are TRBV24-1 and TRBJ2-5; D not resolved. Trimming took 3 bases from V and 0 from J, leaving 4 bases between them. The CDR3 runs 13 residues. Per the germline V gene, CDR1 is KGHDR and CDR2 is SFDVKD. CDR3 bases: TGTGCCACCAGTGATGGGTACCAAGAGACCCAGTACCTC. This sequence encodes CATSDGYQETQYL.